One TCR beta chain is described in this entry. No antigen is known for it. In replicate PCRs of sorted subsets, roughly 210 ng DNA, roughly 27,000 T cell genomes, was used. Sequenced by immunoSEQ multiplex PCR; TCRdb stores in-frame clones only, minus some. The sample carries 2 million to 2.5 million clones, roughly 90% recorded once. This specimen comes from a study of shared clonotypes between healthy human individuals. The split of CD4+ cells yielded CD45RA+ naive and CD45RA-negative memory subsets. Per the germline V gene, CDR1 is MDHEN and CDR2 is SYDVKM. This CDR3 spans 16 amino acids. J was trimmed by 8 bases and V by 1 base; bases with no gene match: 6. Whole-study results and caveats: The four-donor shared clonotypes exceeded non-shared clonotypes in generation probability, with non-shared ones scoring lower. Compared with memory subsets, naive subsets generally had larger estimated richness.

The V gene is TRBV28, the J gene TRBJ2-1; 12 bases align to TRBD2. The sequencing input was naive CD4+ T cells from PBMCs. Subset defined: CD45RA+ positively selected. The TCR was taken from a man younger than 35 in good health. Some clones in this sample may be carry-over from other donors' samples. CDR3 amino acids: CASSLSLAGGRDEQFF. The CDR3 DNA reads TGTGCCAGCAGTTTATCACTAGCGGGAGGAAGGGATGAGCAGTTCTTC. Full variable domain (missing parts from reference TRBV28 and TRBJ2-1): DVKVTQSSRYLVKRTGEKVFLECVQDMDHENMFWYRQDPGLGLRLIYFSYDVKMKEKGDIPEGYSVSREKKERFSLILESASTNQTSMYLCASSLSLAGGRDEQFFGPGTRLTVL.